One and the same sample provided the 5 T cell receptor beta chains below, sequenced in a study of Graves' ophthalmopathy and Graves' hyperthyroidism. RNA transcripts served as template for amplifying TCR beta CDR3 sequences. HTBI primers were used in a first-round RT-PCR, which preceded a second-round multiplex PCR. In TCRdb, the multiplex PCR reads were re-called with MiXCR into one record per CDR3 protein. This table has hundreds of thousands of distinct CDR3 sequences, 40% appearing once. The specimen was peripheral blood. Every receptor here comes from an adult man with Graves' ophthalmopathy.

V is TRBV4-3 and J is TRBJ2-5, with D possibly being TRBD2 (6 bases). Germline V gene lookup returns CDR1 LGHNA and CDR2 YSLEER. CDR3 length: 13 residues. The V end was cut by 3 bases, the J end by 5 bases, with 10 bases between. The CDR3 protein is CASSHSGRETQYF. Here the CDR3 DNA reads TGCGCCAGCAGCCATTCGGGGAGGGAGACCCAGTACTTC.

On this clonotype itself: A single base separates this from a much larger clone, so it may be a read error. CDR3 coding DNA: TGTGCCACCAGCAGTCCTGTTGGGGGCACTGAAGCTTTCTTT. The encoded protein is CATSSPVGGTEAFF. The rearrangement uses TRBV15 and TRBJ1-1, with D tentatively TRBD1 (5 bases). This CDR3 comprises 14 residues. Trimming shortened V by 3 bases and J by 4 bases, and 12 bases separated the two germline ends. The V gene's germline CDR1 is LNHNV and CDR2 YYDKDF (reference sequence).

This clonotype was found a few times. V is TRBV7-2 and J is TRBJ1-4, with a tentative D call TRBD1 (5 bases). V lost 2 bases and J lost 5, with 15 bases in between. This CDR3 spans 16 amino acids. Germline V CDR1 and CDR2: SGHTA, FQGNSA. The DNA for the CDR3 is TGTGCCAGCAGCTTAAGTGGGGCAGGGCGAAATGAAAAACTGTTTTTT. Protein product: CASSLSGAGRNEKLFF. Full variable domain (remainder filled in from reference TRBV7-2 and TRBJ1-4): GAGVSQSPSNKVTEKGKDVELRCDPISGHTALYWYRQSLGQGLEFLIYFQGNSAPDKSGLPSDRFSAERTGGSVSTLTIQRTQQEDSAVYLCASSLSGAGRNEKLFFGSGTQLSVL.

CDR3 bases: TGTGCCAGCAGCCCTGACAAGCCGCAGGGCTACACCTTC. Residues: CASSPDKPQGYTF. This chain connects TRBV16 to TRBJ1-2; D gene ambiguous. This CDR3 has 13 residues. V lost 4 bases and J 8 bases, leaving 14 bases between the germline ends. Germline assignment: CDR1 KGHSY and CDR2 FQNENV.

This clonotype was seen at least ten times. The chain uses TRBV29-1 and TRBJ2-5, with D possibly called TRBD1 or TRBD2 (6 bases each). The CDR3 runs to 14 residues. The germline V gene encodes CDR1 SQVTM and CDR2 ANQGSEA. Trimming cost V 0 bases and J 3 bases, with 11 bases left between them. In DNA, the CDR3 is TGCAGCGTTGAAGATAGGAGGGGGAAAGAGACCCAGTACTTC. Protein sequence: CSVEDRRGKETQYF. The complete variable domain, with remaining parts taken from reference TRBV29-1 and TRBJ2-5, reads SAVISQKPSRDICQRGTSLTIQCQVDSQVTMMFWYRQQPGQSLTLIATANQGSEATYESGFVIDKFPISRPNLTFSTLTVSNMSPEDSSIYLCSVEDRRGKETQYFGPGTRLLVL.